Presented here are 32 T cell receptor beta chains from one specimen sequenced in a study of control samples from healthy donors and cancer patients. Some clones are missing from TCRdb's copy, which holds only in-frame ones; the method was immunoSEQ multiplex PCR. Among under 200,000 clones listed, nearly 96% were seen once. The sample comprised blood. The receptors come from a woman in her twenties or thirties in good health.

The rearrangement joins TRBV9 to TRBJ1-3; D is undetermined. The V gene's germline CDR1 is SGDLS and CDR2 YYNGEE. The CDR3 runs to 13 residues. Trimming left V 4 bases short and J 0 bases short, with 5 bases between. Here the CDR3 DNA reads TGTGCCAGCAGCACCAGCTCTGGAAACACCATATATTTT. Its translation is CASSTSSGNTIYF.

The rearrangement joins TRBV18 to TRBJ2-3, with D perhaps matching TRBD1 (7 bases). Germline V gene lookup returns CDR1 KGHSH and CDR2 LQKENI. This CDR3 spans 16 amino acids. Trimming took 3 bases from V and 0 from J, leaving 13 bases between them. The CDR3 is CASSPGGTASTDTQYF. Written as DNA, the CDR3 is TGTGCCAGCTCACCCGGCGGGACAGCGAGCACAGATACGCAGTATTTT.

V and J are TRBV19 and TRBJ2-7; D might be TRBD2 (6 bases). Germline V lookup: CDR1 LNHDA, CDR2 SQIVND (reference sequence). The germline V and J ends were trimmed by 1 base and 3 bases, with 19 bases remaining between them. The CDR3 is made up of 17 amino acids. The CDR3 coding sequence is TGTGCCAGTAGTATAGGGCTAGCGAGGAGTCCGCGCTACGAGCAGTACTTC. Amino acids: CASSIGLARSPRYEQYF.

The count of this clone is one. DNA for the CDR3: TGCGCCAGCAGCTTGGTCCAGGGAAATTCACCCCTCCACTTT. It translates to CASSLVQGNSPLHF. This chain connects TRBV5-1 to TRBJ1-6; maybe TRBD1 (5 bases). Germline CDR1 and CDR2: SGHRS and YFSETQ. V dropped 0 bases and J dropped 7 bases, with 8 bases sitting between them. This CDR3 has 14 amino acids.

J is TRBJ1-6 and V is TRBV27; D is undetermined. V lost 2 bases and J lost 9, with 11 bases in between. The germline CDR1 and CDR2 sequences are MNHEY and SMNVEV (reference sequence). The CDR3 sequence is 14 residues long. The CDR3 sequence is CASSLGVEGSPLHF. CDR3 nucleotides: TGTGCCAGCAGTTTAGGGGTCGAAGGTTCACCCCTCCACTTT.

The rearrangement links TRBV5-6 to TRBJ1-4; 9 bases are a match to TRBD1. The V gene's germline CDR1 is SGHDT and CDR2 YYEEEE. CDR3 size: 17 residues. Germline trimming cut 2 bases from V and 0 bases from J; bases unmatched to any gene: 5. CDR3 in DNA: TGTGCCAGCAGCTTTTACAGGGGGCTCCCAACTAATGAAAAACTGTTTTTT. Translating it yields CASSFYRGLPTNEKLFF.

The chain joins TRBV6-5 to TRBJ2-5; D may match TRBD1 or TRBD2 (6 bases each). This CDR3 comprises 13 residues. CDR1 and CDR2 from the germline V gene are MNHEY and SVGAGI. V lost 6 bases, J lost 7 bases, and 15 bases lay in between. The CDR3 bases are TGTGCCAGCAGCGCCCCGGGGGCGGGGACCCAGTACTTC. Encoded protein: CASSAPGAGTQYF.

The CDR3 DNA reads TGTGCCAGCAGAAGGGGGGCTGGCTATGGCTACACCTTC. Protein product: CASRRGAGYGYTF. The rearrangement links TRBV28 to TRBJ1-2, with D maybe TRBD1 (6 bases). This CDR3 comprises 13 residues. V lost 6 bases and J lost 4, with 12 bases in between. Germline V gene data show CDR1 as MDHEN and CDR2 as SYDVKM.

This rearrangement joins TRBV5-6 to TRBJ1-4; 8 nucleotides match TRBD1. Germline V gene data show CDR1 as SGHDT and CDR2 as YYEEEE. This CDR3 is 16 amino acids long. V lost 2 bases, J lost 14 bases, and 17 bases stayed unmatched. In nucleotides, the CDR3 is TGTGCCAGCAGCTTTTCCCGACAGGGGATGTCCCCTAGCCTGTTTTTT. It yields the protein CASSFSRQGMSPSLFF.

The V and J genes are TRBV6-5 and TRBJ2-7, with TRBD1 matching 7 bases. The V gene's germline CDR1 is MNHEY and CDR2 SVGAGI. The CDR3 has 13 residues. Unmatched junction bases numbered 8, after V lost 7 bases and J lost 5 bases. The CDR3 bases are TGTGCCAGCATTGGGACAGAAAAGAACGAGCAGTACTTC. Amino acids: CASIGTEKNEQYF.

V gene TRBV6-6 combines with J gene TRBJ1-6; D is ambiguous. V was clipped by 5 bases and J by 0 bases, with 17 bases between them. Germline assignment: CDR1 MNHNY and CDR2 SVGAGI (reference sequence). The CDR3 has 18 amino acids. CDR3 sequence: CASSPGRDPRSYNSPLHF. The CDR3 DNA reads TGTGCCAGCAGTCCCGGACGTGACCCACGCTCCTATAATTCACCCCTCCACTTT.

The chain joins TRBV4-2 to TRBJ1-2; possibly TRBD1 for D (5 bases). The CDR3 runs 15 residues. Germline V gene data show CDR1 as LGHNA and CDR2 as YNFKEQ. Trimming took 0 bases from V and 7 from J, leaving 15 bases between them. In DNA, the CDR3 is TGTGCCAGCAGCCAAGATTGGGCAGGGAAAGGTGGCTACACCTTC. It translates to CASSQDWAGKGGYTF.

The rearrangement uses TRBV6-4 and TRBJ2-3, with 9 nucleotides matching TRBD2. The CDR3 has 15 residues. The junction had 8 bases not matched to a gene; V was cut back by 4 bases and J by 6 bases. CDR1 and CDR2 (germline): MRHNA, SNTAGT. In nucleotides, the CDR3 is TGTGCCAGCAGTGTCTGGCCTAGCGGGATTGATACGCAGTATTTT. It yields the protein CASSVWPSGIDTQYF.

V is TRBV6-6 and J is TRBJ2-7; 8 bases align to TRBD2. Germline V lookup: CDR1 MNHNY, CDR2 SVGAGI (reference sequence). The V gene end was trimmed by 6 bases and the J gene end by 3 bases; junction bases not matched to a gene: 10. This CDR3 is built from 15 residues. The CDR3: CASSRLLAVDYEQYF. CDR3 in DNA: TGTGCCAGCAGCCGCCTACTAGCGGTCGACTACGAGCAGTACTTC.

The chain combines TRBV10-3 with TRBJ1-1; D gene unclear. The CDR3 extends over 11 amino acids. The V gene's germline CDR1 is ENHRY and CDR2 SYGVKD. V was trimmed by 3 bases and J by 6 bases, leaving 5 bases between them. The CDR3 protein is CAISEEAEAFF. CDR3 in DNA: TGTGCCATCAGTGAAGAGGCTGAAGCTTTCTTT.

This chain joins TRBV27 and TRBJ2-1; D not resolved. Germline CDR1 and CDR2: MNHEY and SMNVEV (reference sequence). Trimming removed 6 bases at V and 4 bases at J, with 4 bases between. This CDR3 spans 11 amino acids. In DNA form, the CDR3 reads TGTGCCAGCAGAATATACAATGAGCAGTTCTTC. Protein sequence: CASRIYNEQFF.

The genes are TRBV11-3 and TRBJ1-1; maybe TRBD1 (5 bases). Germline V gives CDR1 SGHNT, CDR2 YENEEA. The CDR3 covers 14 residues. V lost 5 bases to trimming and J lost 0 bases, with 10 bases between them. The CDR3 region is CASSQGPVNTEAFF. CDR3 nucleotide sequence: TGTGCCAGCAGCCAGGGACCTGTGAACACTGAAGCTTTCTTT. The complete variable domain, with remaining parts taken from reference TRBV11-3 and TRBJ1-1, reads EAGVVQSPRYKIIEKKQPVAFWCNPISGHNTLYWYLQNLGQGPELLIRYENEEAVDDSQLPKDRFSAERLKGVDSTLKIQPAELGDSAVYLCASSQGPVNTEAFFGQGTRLTVV.

The chain links TRBV28 to TRBJ2-7; D is tentatively TRBD1 or TRBD2 (5 bases each). Germline CDR1 is MDHEN and CDR2 is SYDVKM. The V end was cut by 6 bases, the J end by 3 bases, with 12 bases between. The CDR3 has 13 residues. The DNA for the CDR3 is TGTGCCAGCAGCTTGGGGACCCACTACGAGCAGTACTTC. Residues: CASSLGTHYEQYF.

This clone was seen just once. The chain combines TRBV6-5 with TRBJ2-7; D is unclear. Trimming shortened V by 4 bases and J by 2 bases, and 12 bases separated the two germline ends. The CDR3 runs to 14 residues. The germline V gene encodes CDR1 MNHEY and CDR2 SVGAGI. Here the CDR3 reads CASSSLKSTYEQYF. DNA for the CDR3: TGTGCCAGCAGTTCATTAAAGTCCACCTACGAGCAGTACTTC.

V gene TRBV4-1 combines with J gene TRBJ2-7, with D unclear. Trimming shortened V by 4 bases and J by 5 bases, and 21 bases separated the two germline ends. From germline, CDR1 is MGHRA and CDR2 YSYEKL. The CDR3 extends over 16 amino acids. The CDR3 loop reads CASSPRPINPLDEQYF. CDR3 nucleotide sequence: TGCGCCAGCAGCCCAAGACCCATCAATCCCCTGGACGAGCAGTACTTC.

The rearrangement links TRBV4-1 to TRBJ2-5; D possibly corresponds to TRBD1 (5 bases). CDR1 is MGHRA, CDR2 YSYEKL, per germline. The CDR3 totals 18 residues. Between the trimmed V and J ends, which lost 0 bases and 1 base, there was a span of 18 bases. CDR3 amino acids: CASSQEVRGAGPQETQYF. CDR3 sequence (DNA): TGCGCCAGCAGCCAAGAAGTTCGTGGGGCAGGGCCCCAAGAGACCCAGTACTTC.

This clone was detected only once. The chain carries TRBV10-3 and TRBJ1-1; TRBD1 matches 11 bases. CDR1 and CDR2 from the germline V gene are ENHRY and SYGVKD. Losses at the gene ends were 5 bases for V and 1 base for J; bases not matched to a gene: 12. The CDR3 runs 18 residues. DNA for the CDR3: TGTGCCATCAGTCCGGGACAGGGGGTCCTCGGATCGAACACTGAAGCTTTCTTT. Its translation is CAISPGQGVLGSNTEAFF.

CDR3: CASSTTGVTDTQYF. CDR3 DNA: TGTGCCAGTAGTACCACAGGGGTCACAGATACGCAGTATTTT. This chain joins TRBV19 and TRBJ2-3, with 7 bases lining up with TRBD1. Germline V gene sequence: CDR1 LNHDA, CDR2 SQIVND (reference sequence). This CDR3 is built from 14 residues. Germline trimming cut 4 bases from V and 2 bases from J; bases unmatched to any gene: 3.

The chain has TRBV6-1 and TRBJ2-5; 7 bases fit TRBD2. There are 13 residues in the CDR3. With 3 bases clipped from V and 10 bases from J, the junction kept 8 bases outside the gene matches. Germline CDR1 and CDR2: MNHNS and SASEGT. The CDR3 nucleotides are TGTGCCAGCAGTGATGGAGTAGCGGGTCACCAGTACTTC. Amino acid sequence: CASSDGVAGHQYF.

This clone was found once. The chain combines TRBV29-1 with TRBJ2-3; tentatively, D is TRBD1 (5 bases). The CDR3 sequence is 15 residues long. Trimming cost V 2 bases and J 2 bases, with 14 bases left between them. Germline V gene data show CDR1 as SQVTM and CDR2 as ANQGSEA. The CDR3 sequence: CSVEFSSGFTDTQYF. The DNA of the CDR3 is TGCAGCGTTGAATTTTCGTCAGGGTTCACAGATACGCAGTATTTT.

The chain links TRBV27 to TRBJ1-1; D is possibly TRBD1 (5 bases). CDR1 is MNHEY, CDR2 SMNVEV, per germline (reference sequence). The CDR3 totals 12 residues. V was trimmed by 8 bases and J by 9 bases, leaving 16 bases between them. The CDR3 sequence: CASGTGRNQAFF. DNA for the CDR3: TGTGCCAGCGGCACAGGTCGGAACCAAGCTTTCTTT.

The chain couples TRBV10-1 to TRBJ1-1; the D is unclear. CDR3 length: 13 residues. Trimming pared 0 bases from V and 6 bases from J, leaving 8 bases between. CDR1 is WNHNN and CDR2 is SYGVQD in the germline V gene (reference sequence). As DNA, the CDR3 is TGCGCCAGCAGTGAGTCGGCCGTGGCTGAAGCTTTCTTT. Translated, it gives CASSESAVAEAFF.

This clone was counted once. The chain has TRBV7-6 and TRBJ1-1; 7 bases match TRBD1. V shed 4 bases and J 4 bases; nucleotides not matched to a gene: 6. Germline CDR1 SGHVS, CDR2 FNYEAQ. CDR3 length: 14 amino acids. The DNA for the CDR3 is TGTGCCAGCAGCTCGACAGGGTTGGGCACTGAAGCTTTCTTT. This codes for CASSSTGLGTEAFF.

The chain recombines TRBV5-1 with TRBJ1-4, with D unresolved. V lost 2 bases, J lost 8 bases, and 19 bases lay in between. This CDR3 is built from 16 residues. The germline CDR1 and CDR2 sequences are SGHRS and YFSETQ. The CDR3 sequence: CASSLWGSGAHEKLFF. The CDR3 DNA reads TGCGCCAGCAGCTTATGGGGAAGCGGTGCTCACGAAAAACTGTTTTTT.

The chain carries TRBV5-1 and TRBJ2-7; tentatively, D is TRBD2 (6 bases). In germline, CDR1 is SGHRS, CDR2 YFSETQ. Trimming removed 4 bases at V and 2 bases at J, with 13 bases between. This CDR3 comprises 14 residues. CDR3: CASSRDGTPYEQYF. The CDR3 nucleotides are TGCGCCAGCAGCAGGGACGGGACTCCCTACGAGCAGTACTTC.

The chain uses TRBV20-1 and TRBJ2-4, with D perhaps matching TRBD1 or TRBD2 (5 bases each). Germline V CDR1 and CDR2: DFQATT, SNEGSKA (reference sequence). The CDR3 length is 15 residues. The V end was cut by 3 bases, the J end by 7 bases, with 19 bases between. CDR3 sequence reads: CSASETGTVRNIQYF. The CDR3 DNA follows: TGCAGTGCTAGTGAAACCGGGACGGTGAGGAACATTCAGTACTTC.

The CDR3 bases are TGTGCCAGCAGTGAAGGCCGGGACGCCTTAGATACGCAGTATTTT. It specifies CASSEGRDALDTQYF. The rearrangement uses TRBV2 and TRBJ2-3; D might be TRBD1 or TRBD2, each matching 5 bases. This CDR3 has 15 amino acids. In germline, CDR1 is SNHLY, CDR2 FYNNEI. The ends were cut back, 1 base at V and 5 bases at J, with 13 bases in the middle.